This TCR beta chain came from a study of blood T cell repertoires in COVID-19. Study-wide context: Acute and convalescent COVID-19 samples came from the United States, Italy and Spain. Nucleic acid was either cDNA or gDNA, and it came from T cells, B-cell-depleted T cells, or PBMCs.

A remark on this clone: The same CDR3 also results from other DNA sequences found in this sample.

The germline V and J ends were trimmed by 4 bases and 1 base, with 11 bases remaining between them. The CDR3 sequence is 14 residues long. Per the germline V gene, CDR1 is SGDLS and CDR2 is YYNGEE. Clones were sequenced by immunoSEQ multiplex PCR, and TCRdb holds only the in-frame ones, with some missing. Counted here are tens of thousands of clones, roughly 85% occurring once; the ten biggest clones make up over 7.5%. Sequencing input: peripheral blood. The sequence derives from a man younger than 45 with acute or convalescent COVID-19. The rearrangement uses TRBV9 and TRBJ1-1; D is perhaps TRBD1 (5 bases). The CDR3 spells CASSPQVGNTEAFF. The CDR3 nucleotides read TGTGCCAGCAGCCCACAGGTGGGGAACACTGAAGCTTTCTTT.